Listed below are T cell receptor beta chains from one sample, sequenced in a study of identical twins. Each CDR3 protein is one row after TCRdb ran MiXCR on the 5' RACE reads. This table has 690,000 or so distinct CDR3 sequences, 6% to 6.5% appearing once. Sequenced: naive T cells sorted from blood. The receptors shown here come from a man younger than 35 in good health. Both conserved end residues are part of each CDR3. Each record gives: clone size, V gene, J gene, D gene, CDR3 DNA, CDR3 protein. D genes are given only for firm matches. Size is stated as once, few or many counts, or a class when the clone is expanded.

>many|TRBV24-1|TRBJ2-2|TRBD2
TGTGCCACGGGCGTTGTTGCGGGAGTGAACACCGGGGAGCTGTTTTTT
CATGVVAGVNTGELFF
>many|TRBV7-2|TRBJ2-1|TRBD2
TGTGCCAGCAGCTTAGCGCTACGAAGCGGGGGGTACAATGAGCAGTTCTTC
CASSLALRSGGYNEQFF
>few|TRBV5-1|TRBJ2-5|TRBD2
TGCGCCAGCAGAGGCCTTTGGGGGACAGAAACTAGCGGGAGTCCCAGAGAGACCCAGTACTTC
CASRGLWGTETSGSPRETQYF
>few|TRBV7-2|TRBJ2-7|.
TGTGCCAGCGGGGGGGGGCGGGAGTATTACGAGCAGTACTTC
CASGGGREYYEQYF
>few|TRBV5-5|TRBJ2-2|.
TGTGCCAGCAGCTTGAGTTCAGGGGCTGGCACCGGGGAGCTGTTTTTT
CASSLSSGAGTGELFF
>many|TRBV9|TRBJ2-3|TRBD1
TGTGCCAGCAGCGAGGGGGCCGGGACACCAAGGCGAGATACGCAGTATTTT
CASSEGAGTPRRDTQYF
>few|TRBV12-3/TRBV12-4|TRBJ1-2|.
TGTGCCAGCACCCCAGGGCCAGGCTCGCGGGGCTACACCTTC
CASTPGPGSRGYTF
>many|TRBV29-1|TRBJ2-5|.
TGCAGCGTTGCAGGGGGGCCGGAGACCCAGTACTTC
CSVAGGPETQYF
>many|TRBV20-1|TRBJ2-1|.
TGCAGTGCTATTTCCGTCATACAGTTCTTC
CSAISVIQFF
>many|TRBV10-3|TRBJ1-4|.
TGTGCCACTAAGGACGGTGAAAAACTGTTTTTT
CATKDGEKLFF
>few|TRBV15|TRBJ2-1|.
TGTGCCACGCGCCTGGACGGCTCCTACAATGAGCAGTTCTTC
CATRLDGSYNEQFF
>few|TRBV18|TRBJ2-7|TRBD1
TGTGCCAGCTCACCCGGGGACAGGGACTACGAGCAGTACTTC
CASSPGDRDYEQYF
>many|TRBV29-1|TRBJ1-5|.
TGCAGCGTTCTGGGGGGACGGCAGCCCCAGCATTTT
CSVLGGRQPQHF